This is a list of T cell receptor beta chains from one sample in a study of blood T cell repertoires in COVID-19. Measured with immunoSEQ multiplex PCR; TCRdb has only the in-frame clones, and not every one. The top ten clones hold more than 5% of a sample with about 120,000 clones, roughly 74% of them seen once. Sequencing input: peripheral blood. The receptors were sampled from a man in his fifties or sixties with acute or convalescent COVID-19. Both conserved end residues are part of each CDR3. The order of the fields is J gene, clone size, D gene, V gene, CDR3 DNA, CDR3 protein. A D gene is named only where the DNA matches it firmly. Size values are once, few and many counts, or a class for expanded clones, and some rows have none.

j_gene: TRBJ2-5
abundance: once
d_gene: NA
v_gene: TRBV6-2/TRBV6-3
CDR3nt: TGTGCCAGCAGTTCGGGGGAGGTAGAGACCCAGTACTTC
CDR3aa: CASSSGEVETQYF

j_gene: TRBJ1-1
abundance: NA
d_gene: NA
v_gene: TRBV7-3
CDR3nt: TGTGCCAGCAGCTTAACTCCAGGCCTGACCACTGAAGCTTTCTTT
CDR3aa: CASSLTPGLTTEAFF

j_gene: TRBJ2-3
abundance: NA
d_gene: TRBD2
v_gene: TRBV30
CDR3nt: TGTGCCTGGAGTCTTAAATTGCGGTCTAGCGGGGATACGCAGTATTTT
CDR3aa: CAWSLKLRSSGDTQYF

j_gene: TRBJ1-2
abundance: NA
d_gene: NA
v_gene: TRBV6-5
CDR3nt: TGTGCCAGCAGTCCAGGTTACTATGGCTACACCTTC
CDR3aa: CASSPGYYGYTF

j_gene: TRBJ1-4
abundance: NA
d_gene: TRBD1
v_gene: TRBV10-3
CDR3nt: TGTGCCATCAGTGAGTCCTTTTCAGGGACAGGGGTTGCAACTAATGAAAAACTGTTTTTT
CDR3aa: CAISESFSGTGVATNEKLFF

j_gene: TRBJ1-4
abundance: NA
d_gene: NA
v_gene: TRBV19
CDR3nt: TGTGCCAGTAATTCAGGGATTAATGAAAAACTGTTTTTT
CDR3aa: CASNSGINEKLFF

j_gene: TRBJ2-2
abundance: few
d_gene: NA
v_gene: TRBV29-1
CDR3nt: TGCAGCGTGAGGGCGACATCGGGCCCCGGGGAGCTGTTTTTT
CDR3aa: CSVRATSGPGELFF

j_gene: TRBJ1-2
abundance: NA
d_gene: NA
v_gene: TRBV2
CDR3nt: TGTGCCAGCATGTACGCCCGATCGGTAATCTATGGCTACACCTTC
CDR3aa: CASMYARSVIYGYTF

j_gene: TRBJ1-1
abundance: NA
d_gene: NA
v_gene: TRBV5-1
CDR3nt: TGCGCCAGCAGCGTTAACGGAGACAGTAACACTGAAGCTTTCTTT
CDR3aa: CASSVNGDSNTEAFF

j_gene: TRBJ1-2
abundance: once
d_gene: NA
v_gene: TRBV30
CDR3nt: TGTGCCTGGAGTAGGGACAACTCTAACTATGGCTACACCTTC
CDR3aa: CAWSRDNSNYGYTF

j_gene: TRBJ2-1
abundance: NA
d_gene: TRBD2
v_gene: TRBV5-1
CDR3nt: TGCGCCAGCGGGCGGGAGGTCTACAATGAGCAGTTCTTC
CDR3aa: CASGREVYNEQFF

j_gene: TRBJ2-3
abundance: NA
d_gene: TRBD2
v_gene: TRBV3-1/TRBV3-2
CDR3nt: TGTGCCAGCAGCCAAGATAGCGGGGGGTTGACAGATACGCAGTATTTT
CDR3aa: CASSQDSGGLTDTQYF

j_gene: TRBJ1-1
abundance: NA
d_gene: NA
v_gene: TRBV30
CDR3nt: TGTGCCTGGAGTGTGGCGGAGAGCACTGAAGCTTTCTTT
CDR3aa: CAWSVAESTEAFF

j_gene: TRBJ2-2
abundance: NA
d_gene: TRBD1
v_gene: TRBV10-3
CDR3nt: TGTGCCATCAGTGAGTCCGAAGTGGGACAGGGGAACACCGGGGAGCTGTTTTTT
CDR3aa: CAISESEVGQGNTGELFF

j_gene: TRBJ2-3
abundance: NA
d_gene: NA
v_gene: TRBV23-1
CDR3nt: TGCGCCAGCAGTCAATCAGGGCAGGGGTGGGATCACACAGATACGCAGTATTTT
CDR3aa: CASSQSGQGWDHTDTQYF

j_gene: TRBJ1-1
abundance: once
d_gene: NA
v_gene: TRBV18
CDR3nt: TGTGCCAGCTCACCGGGCACCAGGGCTGAAGCTTTCTTT
CDR3aa: CASSPGTRAEAFF

j_gene: TRBJ2-2
abundance: NA
d_gene: TRBD1
v_gene: TRBV6-4
CDR3nt: TGTGCCAGCAGAACAGGGGGCCGGACCGGGGAGCTGTTTTTT
CDR3aa: CASRTGGRTGELFF

j_gene: TRBJ2-7
abundance: NA
d_gene: TRBD2
v_gene: TRBV2
CDR3nt: TGTGCCAGCAACGGACTAGTTCAGGGCGAGCAGTACTTC
CDR3aa: CASNGLVQGEQYF

j_gene: TRBJ1-5
abundance: NA
d_gene: NA
v_gene: TRBV6-5
CDR3nt: TGTGCCAGCAGGGGGGGTGTTAATCAGCCCCAGCATTTT
CDR3aa: CASRGGVNQPQHF

j_gene: TRBJ1-2
abundance: NA
d_gene: NA
v_gene: TRBV18
CDR3nt: TGTGCCAGCTCACCACGGGACTCTATCGGGGGCTACACCTTC
CDR3aa: CASSPRDSIGGYTF

j_gene: TRBJ2-3
abundance: few
d_gene: NA
v_gene: TRBV24-1
CDR3nt: TGTGCCACCAGTGATTTGCCCGTATTCACAGATACGCAGTATTTT
CDR3aa: CATSDLPVFTDTQYF

j_gene: TRBJ1-1
abundance: few
d_gene: NA
v_gene: TRBV27
CDR3nt: TGTGCCAGCAGTTTCGACACAGCTCCGAACACTGAAGCTTTCTTT
CDR3aa: CASSFDTAPNTEAFF